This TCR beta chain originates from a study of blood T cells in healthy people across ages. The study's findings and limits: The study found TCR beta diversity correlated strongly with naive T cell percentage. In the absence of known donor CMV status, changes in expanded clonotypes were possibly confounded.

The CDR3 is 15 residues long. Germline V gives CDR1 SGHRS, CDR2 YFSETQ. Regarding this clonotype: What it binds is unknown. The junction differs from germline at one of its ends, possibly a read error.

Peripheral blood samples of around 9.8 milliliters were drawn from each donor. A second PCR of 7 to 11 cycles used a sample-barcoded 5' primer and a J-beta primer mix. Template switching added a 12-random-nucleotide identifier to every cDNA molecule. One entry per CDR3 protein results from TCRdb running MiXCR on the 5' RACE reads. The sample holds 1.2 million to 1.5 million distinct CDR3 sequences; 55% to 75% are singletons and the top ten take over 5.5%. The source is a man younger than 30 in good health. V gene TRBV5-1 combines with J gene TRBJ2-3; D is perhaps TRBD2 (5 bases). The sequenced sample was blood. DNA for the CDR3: TGCGCCAGCGGCTTGGGAGCAGCTAGCACAGATACGCAGTATTTT. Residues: CASGLGAASTDTQYF.